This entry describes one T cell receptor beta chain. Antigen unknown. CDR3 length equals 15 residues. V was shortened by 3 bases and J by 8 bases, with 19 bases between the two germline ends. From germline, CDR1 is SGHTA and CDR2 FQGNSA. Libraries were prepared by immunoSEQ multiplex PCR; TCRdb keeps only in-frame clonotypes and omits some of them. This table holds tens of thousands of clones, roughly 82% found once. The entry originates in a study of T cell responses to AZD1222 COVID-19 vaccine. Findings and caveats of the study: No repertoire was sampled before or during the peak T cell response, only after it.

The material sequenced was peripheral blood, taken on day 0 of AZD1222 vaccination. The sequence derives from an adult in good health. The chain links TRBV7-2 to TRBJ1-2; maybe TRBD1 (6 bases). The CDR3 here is CASSLEMRAGEGYTF. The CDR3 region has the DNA TGTGCCAGCAGCTTGGAGATGCGAGCAGGGGAGGGCTACACCTTC.